This entry lists 20 T cell receptor beta chains sequenced from one sample in a study of T-cell reconstitution after alpha-beta-depleted transplantation in children. It was with unique molecular identifiers that the TCRbeta library was prepared. TCRdb independently ran MiXCR on the PCR reads; one entry per CDR3 protein. Of around 580,000 distinct CDR3 sequences in the sample, 27% were seen once. Sequencing used PBMCs, obtained before TCRalphabeta/CD19-depleted stem cell transplant. The receptors derive from a boy under two years old with Wiskott-Aldrich syndrome, due to receive a stem cell transplant.

This clonotype appeared a few times. V gene TRBV27 combines with J gene TRBJ2-7; D is perhaps TRBD1 or TRBD2 (6 bases each). The germline V gene has CDR1 MNHEY and CDR2 SMNVEV (reference sequence). V was shortened by 5 bases and J by 2 bases, with 16 bases between the two germline ends. The CDR3 is 15 residues long. The CDR3 DNA follows: TGTGCCAGCAGTCCACAGGGACTTGGAACCTACGAGCAGTACTTC. This translates into CASSPQGLGTYEQYF.

The chain has TRBV6-5 and TRBJ1-1, with D unclear. V was cut by 4 bases and J by 0 bases, with 3 bases left in between. The CDR3 extends over 12 amino acids. Germline CDR1 MNHEY, CDR2 SVGAGI. CDR3 loop: CASSSMNTEAFF. The DNA for the CDR3 is TGTGCCAGCAGTTCAATGAACACTGAAGCTTTCTTT.

This clonotype was observed a few times. This CDR3 is CASSQVRPLGTDTQYF. DNA of the CDR3: TGCGCCAGCAGCCAAGTCAGGCCCCTCGGGACAGATACGCAGTATTTT. The chain joins TRBV4-1 to TRBJ2-3; unclear D gene. The germline V gene encodes CDR1 MGHRA and CDR2 YSYEKL. The CDR3 sequence is 16 residues long. Trimming shortened V by 1 base and J by 3 bases, and 14 bases separated the two germline ends.

This clonotype was counted a few times. The chain uses TRBV3-1 and TRBJ1-1; a possible D gene is TRBD1 (6 bases). V lost 4 bases and J lost 1, with 13 bases in between. Germline CDR1 reads LGHDT; CDR2 reads YNNKEL (reference sequence). The CDR3 is made up of 15 amino acids. Written as DNA, the CDR3 is TGTGCCAGCAGCCGCTTAACAGGGCCGAACACTGAAGCTTTCTTT. Its translation: CASSRLTGPNTEAFF.

The rearrangement uses TRBV27 and TRBJ1-1, with a weak D call TRBD1 (5 bases). The CDR3 is 14 residues long. Trimming took 7 bases from V and 6 from J, leaving 18 bases between them. In germline, CDR1 is MNHEY, CDR2 SMNVEV (reference sequence). The CDR3 loop reads CASTIRRGEAEAFF. The CDR3 DNA is TGTGCCAGCACCATCAGGCGAGGGGAAGCTGAAGCTTTCTTT.

The J gene is TRBJ1-6, the V gene TRBV5-1; 7 bases map to TRBD1. The CDR3 totals 14 residues. The V gene end was trimmed by 4 bases and the J gene end by 7 bases; junction bases not matched to a gene: 5. In germline, CDR1 is SGHRS, CDR2 YFSETQ. Here the CDR3 DNA reads TGCGCCAGCAGCCTCAGGGGGGAAAATTCACCCCTCCACTTT. This codes for CASSLRGENSPLHF.

This clonotype was seen at least ten times. V gene TRBV6-5 combines with J gene TRBJ2-7, with 11 bases that match TRBD1. Germline V gene sequence: CDR1 MNHEY, CDR2 SVGAGI. The CDR3 is made up of 13 amino acids. With V trimmed by 4 bases and J by 6 bases, 2 bases remained unmatched. The CDR3 DNA follows: TGTGCCAGCAGTTCAGGGACAGGGGGCGAGCAGTACTTC. This encodes CASSSGTGGEQYF.

DNA for the CDR3: TGTGCCAGCAGACAAACAGGGGGCATCACTGAAGCTTTCTTT. Translating it yields CASRQTGGITEAFF. This chain connects TRBV12-3 or TRBV12-4 to TRBJ1-1; 9 bases map to TRBD1. V was clipped by 6 bases and J by 4 bases; unmatched bases: 6. The CDR3 is 14 amino acids.

The table lists this clonotype with a few counts. This chain joins TRBV5-6 and TRBJ2-7; 7 bases are a match to TRBD1. V trimming: 2 bases; J trimming: 4 bases; junction bases outside the gene matches: 6. The CDR3 totals 14 residues. The germline V gene encodes CDR1 SGHDT and CDR2 YYEEEE. CDR3 region: CASSFGQVNYEQYF. DNA of the CDR3: TGTGCCAGCAGCTTCGGACAGGTAAATTACGAGCAGTACTTC.

The rearrangement joins TRBV28 to TRBJ2-7; D is perhaps TRBD2 (5 bases). Germline V gene data show CDR1 as MDHEN and CDR2 as SYDVKM. Between the trimmed V and J ends, which lost 5 bases and 4 bases, there was a span of 18 bases. This CDR3 has 15 amino acids. The CDR3 DNA reads as TGTGCCAGCAGTGGGTGGCGGGCAAGAGGGTACGAGCAGTACTTC. Its protein is CASSGWRARGYEQYF. Full variable domain (remainder filled in from reference TRBV28 and TRBJ2-7): DVKVTQSSRYLVKRTGEKVFLECVQDMDHENMFWYRQDPGLGLRLIYFSYDVKMKEKGDIPEGYSVSREKKERFSLILESASTNQTSMYLCASSGWRARGYEQYFGPGTRLTVT.

This clonotype was counted only a few times. The chain recombines TRBV12-3 or TRBV12-4 with TRBJ2-3, with 8 bases fitting TRBD2. The V segment lost 3 bases and the J segment 2 bases; nucleotides outside the gene matches: 7. There are 16 residues in the CDR3. The CDR3 spells CASSLELAELTDTQYF. The CDR3 region has the DNA TGTGCCAGCAGTTTGGAACTAGCGGAACTCACAGATACGCAGTATTTT.

This clonotype was detected only a few times. The V call is TRBV2, the J call TRBJ2-3; weak D call: TRBD2 (5 bases). The V and J ends lost 5 bases and 2 bases respectively, with 17 bases between them. CDR3 length equals 16 residues. Germline loops: CDR1 SNHLY, CDR2 FYNNEI. The CDR3 here is CASSTTSFSPTDTQYF. The DNA for the CDR3 is TGTGCCAGCAGTACAACTAGTTTCAGTCCCACAGATACGCAGTATTTT.

This clonotype was observed a few times. V is TRBV5-1 and J is TRBJ2-1; TRBD2 matches 8 bases. V lost 0 bases, J lost 1 base, and 9 bases stayed unmatched. Germline V CDR1 and CDR2: SGHRS, YFSETQ. This CDR3 comprises 18 residues. In DNA form, the CDR3 reads TGCGCCAGCAGCTTGGGCCTACTAGCGGATTCTTCCTACAATGAGCAGTTCTTC. Amino acids: CASSLGLLADSSYNEQFF.

This clonotype was detected a few times. The chain uses TRBV5-4 and TRBJ2-1; 7 bases align to TRBD1. The CDR3 is 14 residues long. J was trimmed by 2 bases and V by 6 bases; bases with no gene match: 5. CDR1 is SGHNT, CDR2 YYREEE, per germline (reference sequence). The CDR3 loop reads CASTRDSAYNEQFF. The CDR3 nucleotides read TGTGCCAGCACCCGGGACAGCGCCTACAATGAGCAGTTCTTC.

The chain couples TRBV20-1 to TRBJ2-1; the match to TRBD2 covers 11 bases. Germline-derived CDR1 and CDR2 are DFQATT and SNEGSKA (reference sequence). CDR3 length: 16 residues. V trimming: 3 bases; J trimming: 6 bases; junction bases outside the gene matches: 10. The CDR3 DNA sequence: TGCAGTGCTAGCCTCTCCCTAGCGGGAGGACTCAATGAGCAGTTCTTC. It specifies CSASLSLAGGLNEQFF.

This clonotype showed up many times. The chain uses TRBV25-1 and TRBJ2-3; D is unresolved. Germline V gene data show CDR1 as MGHDK and CDR2 as SYGVNS. V lost 4 bases, J lost 5 bases, and 4 bases lay in between. The CDR3 length is 11 residues. This CDR3 is CASSAGDTQYF. CDR3 bases: TGTGCCAGCAGTGCCGGAGATACGCAGTATTTT.

This chain connects TRBV5-1 to TRBJ2-1; a weak D match, TRBD2 (5 bases). This CDR3 contains 16 residues. V was clipped by 4 bases and J by 2 bases, with 16 bases between them. The germline V gene encodes CDR1 SGHRS and CDR2 YFSETQ. The CDR3 spells CASSPVARGPYNEQFF. The CDR3 DNA reads as TGCGCCAGCAGCCCCGTAGCGCGAGGTCCCTACAATGAGCAGTTCTTC.

The DNA for the CDR3 is TGCGCCAGCATGGCAGGGGGTCGTTATAATTCACCCCTCCACTTT. This codes for CASMAGGRYNSPLHF. This chain joins TRBV5-1 and TRBJ1-6; 7 bases align to TRBD1. The CDR3 contains 15 residues. The trim removed 6 bases at V and 4 bases at J, leaving 7 bases unmatched. From germline, CDR1 is SGHRS and CDR2 YFSETQ. The full variable domain, with the rest looked up from reference TRBV5-1 and TRBJ1-6, is KAGVTQTPRYLIKTRGQQVTLSCSPISGHRSVSWYQQTPGQGLQFLFEYFSETQRNKGNFPGRFSGRQFSNSRSEMNVSTLELGDSALYLCASMAGGRYNSPLHFGNGTRLTVT.

There are a few counts of this clonotype. The DNA of the CDR3 is TGTGCCACCAGTGGACTGGATATGGGTGGCGAGCAGTACTTC. Its protein is CATSGLDMGGEQYF. This chain links TRBV24-1 with TRBJ2-7; no clear D. Between the trimmed V and J ends, which lost 5 bases and 6 bases, there was a span of 16 bases. This CDR3 region has 14 residues. Looked up from germline, CDR1 is KGHDR and CDR2 is SFDVKD.

This clonotype appeared a few times. The chain has TRBV29-1 and TRBJ2-2; 13 nucleotides align to TRBD2. V shed 7 bases and J 7 bases; nucleotides not matched to a gene: 15. Germline lookup yields CDR1 SQVTM and CDR2 ANQGSEA. This CDR3 region has 17 residues. The CDR3, as DNA: TGCAGCGCCCCCTCCGGGACTAGCGGGACCGCGAGCGGGGAGCTGTTTTTT. Translated: CSAPSGTSGTASGELFF.